This TCR beta chain is drawn from a study of shared clonotypes between healthy human individuals. Study-level results: Donor scarcity curtailed the genetic and exposure-history diversity represented herein. Clonotype sharing among donors, it was expected, would be affected by sequencing depth.

Comments on this clone: Antigen unknown.

Each subset's genomic DNA was shared equally among a number of immunoSEQ plates. Produced via immunoSEQ multiplex PCR; TCRdb's table is partial and in-frame only. The table lists about 1,900,000 clones, about 95% of them singletons. Naive CD8 isolation took CD45RO-negative cells positively selected for CCR7 and excluded terminally differentiated effector memory CD45RA+ cells. Donors were healthy HIV-negative adults without recent acute infections or vaccinations. V was trimmed by 0 bases and J by 5 bases, leaving 12 bases between them. This CDR3 region has 15 residues. Germline loops: CDR1 SGDLS, CDR2 YYNGEE.

The sequence was obtained from a man between 18 and 29 years old in good health. The material sequenced was naive CD8+ T cells sorted from blood. The chain carries TRBV9 and TRBJ2-1, with D unresolved. CDR3 loop: CASSVEGNKHNEQFF. The DNA of the CDR3 is TGTGCCAGCAGCGTAGAGGGTAACAAGCACAATGAGCAGTTCTTC.